A selection of T cell receptor beta chains follows, all from one sample in a study of blood T cell repertoires in COVID-19. The data were produced by immunoSEQ multiplex PCR, yet TCRdb's version contains in-frame clones alone and is incomplete. The sample includes approximately 100,000 clones, around 85% of them seen just once. The sample comprised peripheral blood. These receptors were collected from a man aged 60-69 years with acute or convalescent COVID-19. Each CDR3 is given with its conserved first and last residue. A D gene is named only where the DNA matches it firmly. A clone size is listed for some rows: how often the clone was seen (once, few, many), or a class if it is expanded.

CDR3: CASSQQGTTGEQFF
DNA: TGCGCCAGCAGCCAACAGGGGACAACGGGTGAGCAGTTCTTC
J: TRBJ2-1
D: .
V: TRBV4-1
size: .
length: 14

CDR3: CASSFRTTDSRNEKLFF
DNA: TGTGCCAGCAGCTTCCGAACCACAGACAGTCGTAATGAAAAACTGTTTTTT
J: TRBJ1-4
D: .
V: TRBV7-9
size: .
length: 17

CDR3: CASSIDTLKISADTQYF
DNA: TGTGCCAGTAGTATAGATACGCTTAAAATCAGCGCAGATACGCAGTATTTT
J: TRBJ2-3
D: .
V: TRBV19
size: .
length: 17

CDR3: CAWSALGDFGIYRSYEQYF
DNA: TGTGCCTGGAGTGCTTTGGGGGACTTCGGGATTTATAGGTCCTACGAGCAGTACTTC
J: TRBJ2-7
D: .
V: TRBV30
size: .
length: 19

CDR3: CASRTGPNTEAFF
DNA: TGTGCCAGCAGGACAGGACCAAACACTGAAGCTTTCTTT
J: TRBJ1-1
D: .
V: TRBV6-5
size: .
length: 13

CDR3: CASSPRAGTSGSVGELFF
DNA: TGTGCCAGCAGCCCGCGAGCCGGGACTAGCGGGAGCGTCGGGGAGCTGTTTTTT
J: TRBJ2-2
D: TRBD2
V: TRBV11-3
size: .
length: 18

CDR3: CASSPWTSGGADTQYF
DNA: TGTGCCAGCAGCCCCTGGACTAGCGGGGGGGCAGATACGCAGTATTTT
J: TRBJ2-3
D: TRBD2
V: TRBV9
size: once
length: 16

CDR3: CASSTLGQGVDMETQYF
DNA: TGTGCCAGTAGTACCTTAGGACAGGGGGTTGATATGGAGACCCAGTACTTC
J: TRBJ2-5
D: TRBD1
V: TRBV19
size: few
length: 17

CDR3: CASMGRSSTRKTDTGELFF
DNA: TGCGCCAGCATGGGGCGTTCATCAACCCGTAAAACGGACACCGGGGAGCTGTTTTTT
J: TRBJ2-2
D: .
V: TRBV10-1
size: .
length: 19

CDR3: CASSVGLGLYGYTF
DNA: TGTGCCAGCAGCGTAGGATTGGGACTCTATGGCTACACCTTC
J: TRBJ1-2
D: .
V: TRBV9
size: .
length: 14

CDR3: CASSPSLGGGFYEQYF
DNA: TGTGCCAGCAGTCCAAGTTTGGGGGGAGGCTTCTACGAGCAGTACTTC
J: TRBJ2-7
D: .
V: TRBV28
size: .
length: 16

CDR3: CASSGTGESEQYF
DNA: TGTGCCAGCAGTGGGACAGGGGAAAGCGAGCAGTACTTC
J: TRBJ2-7
D: TRBD1
V: TRBV6-4
size: .
length: 13

CDR3: CASSLLSGGTYNEQFF
DNA: TGTGCCAGCAGCTTGCTTAGCGGGGGGACCTACAATGAGCAGTTCTTC
J: TRBJ2-1
D: TRBD2
V: TRBV5-7
size: few
length: 16

CDR3: CAWSVGRGLTEAFF
DNA: TGTGCCTGGAGTGTAGGCAGGGGGCTCACTGAAGCTTTCTTT
J: TRBJ1-1
D: TRBD1
V: TRBV30
size: .
length: 14

CDR3: CASSYDPGLDTQYF
DNA: TGTGCCAGCAGTTACGATCCTGGGCTGGATACGCAGTATTTT
J: TRBJ2-3
D: .
V: TRBV6-6
size: .
length: 14

CDR3: CASSQGTGIGANVLTF
DNA: TGTGCCAGCTCACAAGGGACAGGGATCGGGGCCAACGTCCTGACTTTC
J: TRBJ2-6
D: TRBD1
V: TRBV18
size: .
length: 16

CDR3: CASSIPGQGLYEQYF
DNA: TGTGCCAGTAGTATTCCGGGACAGGGGTTGTACGAGCAGTACTTC
J: TRBJ2-7
D: TRBD1
V: TRBV19
size: few
length: 15

CDR3: CASTLQRPGGLGTQYF
DNA: TGTGCCAGCACCCTTCAGCGACCGGGGGGCCTCGGGACCCAGTACTTC
J: TRBJ2-5
D: .
V: TRBV11-2
size: .
length: 16

CDR3: CATSDRYNEQFF
DNA: TGTGCCACCAGTGACCGGTACAATGAGCAGTTCTTC
J: TRBJ2-1
D: .
V: TRBV24-1
size: .
length: 12

CDR3: CASSLNRGEKMDTEAFF
DNA: TGTGCCAGCAGTTTAAACAGGGGCGAAAAGATGGACACTGAAGCTTTCTTT
J: TRBJ1-1
D: TRBD1
V: TRBV27
size: .
length: 17

CDR3: CASSSSPSTDTQYF
DNA: TGTGCCAGCAGCTCCTCACCTAGTACAGATACGCAGTATTTT
J: TRBJ2-3
D: .
V: TRBV7-2
size: .
length: 14

CDR3: CASSSGTGTGNQPQHF
DNA: TGTGCCAGCAGTTCCGGGACAGGGACGGGGAATCAGCCCCAGCATTTT
J: TRBJ1-5
D: TRBD1
V: TRBV5-6
size: .
length: 16

CDR3: CASSQEGRGTEAFF
DNA: TGTGCCAGCAGCCAAGAGGGCAGGGGCACTGAAGCTTTCTTT
J: TRBJ1-1
D: .
V: TRBV3-1/TRBV3-2
size: .
length: 14

CDR3: CASRQRANTEAFF
DNA: TGTGCCAGCAGGCAGCGGGCGAACACTGAAGCTTTCTTT
J: TRBJ1-1
D: .
V: TRBV28
size: .
length: 13

CDR3: CASRPSGLETQYF
DNA: TGTGCCAGCAGGCCGAGCGGGTTGGAGACCCAGTACTTC
J: TRBJ2-5
D: .
V: TRBV3-1/TRBV3-2
size: .
length: 13

CDR3: CASSKQTAQETQYF
DNA: TGTGCCAGCAGCAAACAGACAGCTCAAGAGACCCAGTACTTC
J: TRBJ2-5
D: .
V: TRBV6-5
size: few
length: 14

CDR3: CSVEDRGGMGTEAFF
DNA: TGCAGCGTTGAAGATCGAGGGGGTATGGGGACTGAAGCTTTCTTT
J: TRBJ1-1
D: .
V: TRBV29-1
size: .
length: 15

CDR3: CASSYLQTEVGNTIYF
DNA: TGTGCCAGCAGTTATCTACAGACCGAAGTTGGAAACACCATATATTTT
J: TRBJ1-3
D: .
V: TRBV6-2/TRBV6-3
size: .
length: 16

CDR3: CAISEFSGQGKYEQYF
DNA: TGTGCCATCAGTGAATTCTCCGGACAGGGGAAATACGAGCAGTACTTC
J: TRBJ2-7
D: TRBD1
V: TRBV10-3
size: .
length: 16

CDR3: CASSPRVEGGEQYF
DNA: TGCGCCAGCAGTCCGAGGGTGGAAGGAGGCGAGCAGTACTTC
J: TRBJ2-7
D: .
V: TRBV5-1
size: .
length: 14

CDR3: CASSIVTADTQYF
DNA: TGTGCCAGCAGCATTGTAACTGCAGATACGCAGTATTTT
J: TRBJ2-3
D: .
V: TRBV7-2
size: .
length: 13

CDR3: CASSLLPGNTEAFF
DNA: TGTGCCAGCAGCTTACTTCCGGGGAACACTGAAGCTTTCTTT
J: TRBJ1-1
D: .
V: TRBV7-2
size: .
length: 14

CDR3: CASRTFSTDTQYF
DNA: TGTGCCAGCCGAACATTTAGCACAGATACGCAGTATTTT
J: TRBJ2-3
D: .
V: TRBV18
size: .
length: 13

CDR3: CASSLALTGPGDTQYF
DNA: TGTGCCAGCAGCTTAGCCTTGACAGGTCCGGGGGATACGCAGTATTTT
J: TRBJ2-3
D: .
V: TRBV7-9
size: .
length: 16

CDR3: CATSDRLAGDEQYF
DNA: TGTGCCACCAGTGATCGACTAGCGGGAGACGAGCAGTACTTC
J: TRBJ2-7
D: TRBD2
V: TRBV24-1
size: few
length: 14

CDR3: CASSQLQGRGSPLHF
DNA: TGTGCCAGCAGCCAATTACAGGGAAGGGGATCACCCCTCCACTTT
J: TRBJ1-6
D: .
V: TRBV16
size: .
length: 15

CDR3: CASSLVPGGGFEQYF
DNA: TGTGCCAGCAGCTTAGTCCCGGGAGGGGGATTCGAGCAGTACTTC
J: TRBJ2-7
D: TRBD2
V: TRBV11-3
size: .
length: 15

CDR3: CASSLRGLAVNEQFF
DNA: TGTGCCAGCAGCTTAAGAGGACTAGCGGTCAATGAGCAGTTCTTC
J: TRBJ2-1
D: TRBD2
V: TRBV7-2
size: .
length: 15

CDR3: CASSLHGTAQETQYF
DNA: TGTGCCAGCAGTTTGCATGGGACAGCCCAAGAGACCCAGTACTTC
J: TRBJ2-5
D: TRBD1
V: TRBV28
size: .
length: 15

CDR3: CASTPTGGSMSYEQYF
DNA: TGTGCCAGCACTCCCACAGGGGGCAGTATGTCCTACGAGCAGTACTTC
J: TRBJ2-7
D: TRBD1
V: TRBV27
size: .
length: 16

CDR3: CASSQANSGRFYEQYF
DNA: TGTGCCAGCAGCCAAGCGAACTCAGGGCGCTTCTACGAGCAGTACTTC
J: TRBJ2-7
D: .
V: TRBV3-1/TRBV3-2
size: .
length: 16

CDR3: CASSWLGEARRSGEQYF
DNA: TGTGCCAGCAGCTGGTTGGGGGAGGCTCGGCGATCGGGGGAGCAGTACTTC
J: TRBJ2-7
D: .
V: TRBV28
size: .
length: 17

CDR3: CASSVATSNTEAFF
DNA: TGTGCCAGCAGCGTAGCTACCTCAAACACTGAAGCTTTCTTT
J: TRBJ1-1
D: .
V: TRBV9
size: few
length: 14

CDR3: CASSLKLVSRTGELFF
DNA: TGTGCCAGCAGTTTAAAACTGGTTTCTCGCACCGGGGAGCTGTTTTTT
J: TRBJ2-2
D: .
V: TRBV27
size: few
length: 16

CDR3: CASSYGLGAADTQYF
DNA: TGTGCCAGCAGCTACGGTTTGGGGGCGGCAGATACGCAGTATTTT
J: TRBJ2-3
D: .
V: TRBV7-3
size: .
length: 15

CDR3: CASSSLAGGLDTQYF
DNA: TGTGCCAGTAGTTCGCTAGCGGGGGGGCTGGATACGCAGTATTTT
J: TRBJ2-3
D: TRBD2
V: TRBV19
size: once
length: 15

CDR3: CASSLQGHIREETQYF
DNA: TGCGCCAGCAGCTTACAGGGTCATATTCGGGAAGAGACCCAGTACTTC
J: TRBJ2-5
D: .
V: TRBV5-1
size: .
length: 16

CDR3: CASSQEWRPSGNTIYF
DNA: TGTGCCAGCAGCCAAGAATGGCGGCCCTCTGGAAACACCATATATTTT
J: TRBJ1-3
D: .
V: TRBV14
size: .
length: 16

CDR3: CASKRTGTYEQYF
DNA: TGTGCCAGCAAACGGACAGGCACCTACGAGCAGTACTTC
J: TRBJ2-7
D: TRBD1
V: TRBV6-6
size: .
length: 13

CDR3: CASSQGRGEGQPQHF
DNA: TGTGCCAGCAGCCAAGGCCGGGGGGAGGGACAGCCCCAGCATTTT
J: TRBJ1-5
D: .
V: TRBV7-2
size: .
length: 15

CDR3: CASSPRAGVEYAEQFF
DNA: TGTGCCAGCTCTCCGCGGGCGGGAGTGGAGTACGCTGAGCAGTTCTTC
J: TRBJ2-1
D: TRBD2
V: TRBV18
size: .
length: 16

CDR3: CASSLSGRAGIQYF
DNA: TGTGCCAGCAGCTTAAGCGGGAGGGCAGGCATTCAGTACTTC
J: TRBJ2-4
D: TRBD2
V: TRBV7-2
size: .
length: 14

CDR3: CATSFSRHTDTQYF
DNA: TGTGCCACCTCTTTCTCCAGACACACAGATACGCAGTATTTT
J: TRBJ2-3
D: .
V: TRBV24-1
size: .
length: 14

CDR3: CASSLGQGLQETQYF
DNA: TGTGCCAGCAGCTTAGGCCAGGGCTTACAAGAGACCCAGTACTTC
J: TRBJ2-5
D: .
V: TRBV11-3
size: .
length: 15

CDR3: CASSIGTAYKFQETQYF
DNA: TGTGCCAGTAGTATAGGGACAGCTTACAAATTCCAAGAGACCCAGTACTTC
J: TRBJ2-5
D: .
V: TRBV19
size: .
length: 17

CDR3: CASKRTGGGTKSPLHF
DNA: TGTGCCAGCAAGAGGACAGGGGGCGGAACGAAATCACCCCTCCACTTT
J: TRBJ1-6
D: TRBD1
V: TRBV2
size: .
length: 16

CDR3: CASSESRGYNEQFF
DNA: TGTGCCAGCAGTGAAAGCAGGGGGTACAATGAGCAGTTCTTC
J: TRBJ2-1
D: TRBD1
V: TRBV2
size: .
length: 14

CDR3: CASSLGGDNQPQHF
DNA: TGTGCCAGCAGCTTAGGCGGGGACAATCAGCCCCAGCATTTT
J: TRBJ1-5
D: .
V: TRBV7-6
size: .
length: 14

CDR3: CASSTGKHRRMNTEAFF
DNA: TGTGCCAGCAGTACCGGGAAACACCGACGCATGAACACTGAAGCTTTCTTT
J: TRBJ1-1
D: .
V: TRBV6-2/TRBV6-3
size: .
length: 17

CDR3: CASSFGRGGPGNTIYF
DNA: TGTGCCAGCAGCTTTGGGAGGGGAGGCCCTGGAAACACCATATATTTT
J: TRBJ1-3
D: .
V: TRBV5-4
size: few
length: 16